Sequencing of this TCR beta chain was carried out in a study of blood T cell repertoires in COVID-19. TCRdb's table, derived via immunoSEQ multiplex PCR, lists solely in-frame clones and lacks some. The sample carries 13,000 or so clones, approximately 87% recorded once. Deletions cut 3 bases from V and 3 bases from J, with 8 bases between. The CDR3 is 13 amino acids. The V gene's germline CDR1 is SQVTM and CDR2 ANQGSEA. This TCR was recovered from a man aged 40-49 years with active or convalescent COVID-19. Sequencing was performed on peripheral blood. The chain uses TRBV29-1 and TRBJ2-2; weak D call: TRBD1 (5 bases). The DNA for the CDR3 is TGCAGCGTTGAGAAGGGGTACACCGGGGAGCTGTTTTTT. Residues: CSVEKGYTGELFF.